These 15 T cell receptor beta chains came from one sample sequenced in a study of beta chain features in type 1 diabetes. What was sequenced were expressed TCRB transcripts, since all of the isolated RNA had been reverse transcribed. Profiled with immunoSEQ multiplex PCR; TCRdb holds only in-frame clones, not every one. The sample carries under 450,000 clones, about 14% recorded once. Specimen: naive CD4+ T cells from blood. The receptors derive from a man aged 25 to 45 in good health.

V is TRBV28 and J is TRBJ1-1; D is ambiguous. V was trimmed by 6 bases and J by 1 base, leaving 9 bases between them. There are 13 residues in the CDR3. Germline V CDR1 and CDR2: MDHEN, SYDVKM. In DNA, the CDR3 is TGTGCCAGCAGAGCAGGTAGGAACACTGAAGCTTTCTTT. Translation: CASRAGRNTEAFF.

The chain couples TRBV19 to TRBJ2-3, with 8 positions matching TRBD2. J lost 4 bases, V lost 6 bases, and 3 bases had no gene match. The CDR3 spans 13 residues. Germline-derived CDR1 and CDR2 are LNHDA and SQIVND (reference sequence). The CDR3: CASSHGGADTQYF. CDR3 sequence (DNA): TGTGCCAGTAGCCACGGGGGGGCAGATACGCAGTATTTT.

This clone has just a few counts. This chain joins TRBV28 and TRBJ2-7, with 12 bases aligning to TRBD2. The CDR3 spans 15 residues. V was pared by 2 bases and J by 3 bases, with 2 bases of the junction left unmatched. Germline assignment: CDR1 MDHEN and CDR2 SYDVKM. CDR3 residues: CASSLLAGGLYEQYV. CDR3 DNA: TGTGCCAGCAGTTTACTAGCGGGAGGGCTCTACGAGCAGTACGTC.

A word on this clone: The junction does not match germline at one end; this may be a read error. The rearrangement uses TRBV30 and TRBJ1-1, with D possibly matching TRBD1 (6 bases). Germline V gives CDR1 GTSNPN, CDR2 SVGIG (reference sequence). The CDR3 is 14 amino acids. The DNA of the CDR3 is TGTGCCTTGAGTGTAGGGGGACACATGACTGAAGCTTTCTTT. This gives the protein CALSVGGHMTEAFF.

V and J are TRBV6-1 and TRBJ2-7; D remains unclear. Germline V gene sequence: CDR1 MNHNS, CDR2 SASEGT. The CDR3 has 15 residues. V was clipped by 2 bases and J by 6 bases, with 17 bases between them. CDR3 DNA: TGTGCCAGCAGTGAACGGATATCAGGCTCAGCCGAGCAGTACGTC. It codes for CASSERISGSAEQYV.

In this sample, this clone turned up a few times. V usage is TRBV7-3 and J usage is TRBJ2-3, with TRBD2 identical over 8 bases. The CDR3 has 16 amino acids. The V gene's germline CDR1 is SGHTA and CDR2 FQGTGA. V trimming: 3 bases; J trimming: 1 base; junction bases outside the gene matches: 6. The CDR3 nucleotides read TGTGCCAGCAGCTTGGTAGCGGGAATGGGCACAGATACGCAGTATTTT. This sequence encodes CASSLVAGMGTDTQYF.

This clone was counted only a few times. Distinct nucleotide sequences in the sample also encode this CDR3. The chain uses TRBV9 and TRBJ1-1; 7 nucleotides match TRBD1. The CDR3 covers 13 residues. V was pared by 0 bases and J by 6 bases, with 2 bases of the junction left unmatched. Germline V lookup: CDR1 SGDLS, CDR2 YYNGEE. Here the CDR3 DNA reads TGTGCCAGCAGCGTAGTTACAGGGGCTGAAGCTTTCTTT. Protein: CASSVVTGAEAFF.

This rearrangement joins TRBV18 to TRBJ2-7; D is possibly TRBD1 (5 bases). Germline V gene data show CDR1 as KGHSH and CDR2 as LQKENI. This CDR3 has 13 residues. V lost 3 bases, J lost 3 bases, and 9 bases lay in between. Written as DNA, the CDR3 is TGTGCCAGCTCACCGTCCAGGGACTACGAGCAGTACTTC. Its protein is CASSPSRDYEQYF. Combining the CDR3 with reference TRBV18 and TRBJ2-7 gives the whole variable domain NAGVMQNPRHLVRRRGQEARLRCSPMKGHSHVYWYRQLPEEGLKFMVYLQKENIIDESGMPKERFSAEFPKEGPSILRIQQVVRGDSAAYFCASSPSRDYEQYFGPGTRLTVT.

Remarks on this clone: This sequence may be a read error, since a much larger clone differs from it by one base. CDR3 sequence reads: CASSFSYEQYV. The CDR3 nucleotides are TGTGCCAGCAGCTTCTCCTACGAGCAGTACGTC. This chain links TRBV7-3 with TRBJ2-7; D call uncertain. V lost 3 bases and J 0 bases, leaving 0 bases between the germline ends. Germline values: CDR1 SGHTA, CDR2 FQGTGA. The CDR3 extends over 11 amino acids.

This clone was seen a few times. This CDR3 is CASSWEGASTDTQYF. The CDR3 DNA follows: TGTGCCAGCAGCTGGGAGGGGGCTAGCACAGATACGCAGTATTTT. The gene calls are TRBV11-3 and TRBJ2-3, with D perhaps being TRBD1 or TRBD2 (7 bases each). V was cut by 4 bases and J by 0 bases, with 11 bases left in between. The germline CDR1 and CDR2 sequences are SGHNT and YENEEA. This CDR3 has 15 amino acids.

The rearrangement joins TRBV5-4 to TRBJ2-1; D may be TRBD1 (5 bases). Trimming cost V 0 bases and J 1 base, with 8 bases left between them. CDR1 and CDR2 from the germline V gene are SGHNT and YYREEE (reference sequence). The CDR3 consists of 15 residues. The CDR3 bases are TGTGCCAGCAGCTTGGACCAGGGATCCTACAATGAGCAGTTCTTC. As protein: CASSLDQGSYNEQFF.

The V call is TRBV19, the J call TRBJ2-1; 7 positions agree with TRBD1. Trimming took 5 bases from V and 2 from J; bases not matched to a gene: 3. Germline CDR1 and CDR2: LNHDA and SQIVND (reference sequence). The CDR3 covers 14 residues. The CDR3 sequence is CASSRTGAYNEQFF. DNA for the CDR3: TGTGCCAGTAGTCGGACAGGTGCCTACAATGAGCAGTTCTTC.

Only a few counts were recorded for this clone. The chain employs TRBV15 and TRBJ2-2; D remains ambiguous. The germline V gene encodes CDR1 LNHNV and CDR2 YYDKDF (reference sequence). The CDR3 runs to 16 residues. V shed 1 base and J shed 6 bases, with 15 bases lying between them. CDR3 region: CATSRALRRWPGELFF. DNA for the CDR3: TGTGCCACCAGCAGAGCCCTGCGGCGATGGCCCGGGGAGCTGTTTTTT.

This clone came up a few times. The chain recombines TRBV7-2 with TRBJ2-5; 10 bases agree with TRBD1. The V segment lost 5 bases and the J segment 5 bases; nucleotides outside the gene matches: 2. From germline, CDR1 is SGHTA and CDR2 FQGNSA. CDR3 length: 13 residues. The chain's CDR3 is CASSRGQGETQYF. DNA of the CDR3: TGTGCCAGCAGCAGGGGACAGGGGGAGACCCAGTACTTC.

In its sample, this clone was seen once. V and J are TRBV9 and TRBJ2-5; D may correspond to TRBD1 or TRBD2 (5 bases each). Trimming took 2 bases from V and 1 from J, leaving 15 bases between them. Germline-derived CDR1 and CDR2 are SGDLS and YYNGEE. The CDR3 has 16 residues. CDR3 nucleotide sequence: TGTGCCAGCAGCGTCCGGGACGGTGCCCCCCAAGAGACCCAGTACTTC. This codes for CASSVRDGAPQETQYF.